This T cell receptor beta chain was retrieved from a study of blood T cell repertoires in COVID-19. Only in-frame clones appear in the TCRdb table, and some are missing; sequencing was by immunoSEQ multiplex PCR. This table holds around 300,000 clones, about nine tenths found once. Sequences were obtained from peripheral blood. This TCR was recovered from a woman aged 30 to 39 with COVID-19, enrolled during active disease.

CDR3 sequence reads: CASSQDAQGGSPLHF. Here the CDR3 DNA reads TGTGCCAGCAGCCAAGATGCGCAGGGCGGTTCACCCCTCCACTTT. The chain couples TRBV4-2 to TRBJ1-6; TRBD1 might be the D (5 bases). Germline CDR1 and CDR2: LGHNA and YNFKEQ. This CDR3 has 15 residues. Trimming pared 0 bases from V and 9 bases from J, leaving 12 bases between.